The 5 T cell receptor beta chains below come from one sample, sequenced in a study of T cells in localized non-small cell lung cancer. This table comes from immunoSEQ multiplex PCR, and its TCRdb copy is limited to in-frame clones, with some not included. The data contain around 50,000 clones, about 88% of them singletons. The sequenced sample was PBMCs, obtained before any cancer treatment. The receptors shown here come from a man aged 35 to 70 with stage II lung adenocarcinoma.

The chain recombines TRBV4-1 with TRBJ2-3; D may match TRBD1 or TRBD2 (5 bases each). Trimming took 0 bases from V and 0 from J, leaving 16 bases between them. The V gene's germline CDR1 is MGHRA and CDR2 YSYEKL. CDR3 size: 18 residues. The CDR3 reads CASSQDAWGGLSTDTQYF. The CDR3 DNA is TGCGCCAGCAGCCAAGATGCTTGGGGCGGGTTAAGCACAGATACGCAGTATTTT.

The CDR3 sequence: CASSDPHKTGRGSPLHF. The CDR3 DNA reads as TGTGCCAGCAGTGACCCCCATAAAACGGGCCGTGGTTCACCCCTCCACTTT. The J gene is TRBJ1-6, the V gene TRBV6-1; D is unresolved. Trimming shortened V by 3 bases and J by 9 bases, and 21 bases separated the two germline ends. In germline, CDR1 is MNHNS, CDR2 SASEGT. The CDR3 extends over 17 amino acids.

This rearrangement joins TRBV6-5 to TRBJ1-5; D uncertain. The V end was cut by 3 bases, the J end by 1 base, with 10 bases between. There are 15 residues in the CDR3. CDR1 and CDR2 (germline): MNHEY, SVGAGI. DNA of the CDR3: TGTGCCAGCAGTTATACGGGTTTGAGCAATCAGCCCCAGCATTTT. Translated: CASSYTGLSNQPQHF.

V usage is TRBV2 and J usage is TRBJ1-5; TRBD1 is a possible D gene (5 bases). Germline V lookup: CDR1 SNHLY, CDR2 FYNNEI. V dropped 2 bases and J dropped 4 bases, with 6 bases sitting between them. The CDR3 loop spans 13 amino acids. The CDR3 DNA sequence: TGTGCCAGCAGTGAAAGGGGAAATCAGCCCCAGCATTTT. Residues: CASSERGNQPQHF.

The rearrangement joins TRBV28 to TRBJ2-7, with D maybe TRBD2 (6 bases). Per the germline V gene, CDR1 is MDHEN and CDR2 is SYDVKM. The CDR3 spans 13 residues. Trimming took off 4 bases at V and 1 base at J, with 8 bases between the two ends. CDR3 protein: CASSSGDSYEQYV. The CDR3 DNA reads TGTGCCAGCAGTTCGGGGGATTCCTACGAGCAGTACGTC.